The rows below give T cell receptor beta chains drawn from one sample of a study of regulatory T cells in long-lasting Graves disease. TCRdb reprocessed the multiplex PCR reads with MiXCR, giving one entry per CDR3 protein. The profile covers just over 600,000 distinct CDR3 sequences, with around 17% appearing a single time and about 18% taken by the ten largest. The same data also contributed to another study, on T cells in Graves' hyperthyroidism and ophthalmopathy.

The sequencing here drew on peripheral blood mononuclear cells (PBMCs), taken at new diagnosis, from a patient treated with antithyroid drugs. These receptors were collected from a woman younger than 45 with Graves disease. Both conserved end residues are part of each CDR3. The D gene is left open where the match is weak. Not all rows give a size; the values are once, few, many and, for expanded clones, a class.

d_call | j_call | clone_size | v_call | cdr3_nt | cdr3_aa
TRBD2 | TRBJ2-1 | many | TRBV27 | TGTGCCACCCAGGGACTAGCGGATCAGTTCTTC | CATQGLADQFF
TRBD2 | TRBJ2-1 | many | TRBV2 | TGTGCCAGCAGTGGATCCGGGACTATCGCCTTCTTC | CASSGSGTIAFF
NA | TRBJ1-3 | few | TRBV14 | TGTGCCAGCAGCCAAGTGGTATACTCTGGAAACACCATATATTTT | CASSQVVYSGNTIYF
NA | TRBJ1-6 | few | TRBV9 | TGTGCCAGCAGCGCGATCCGGGACTCCAATTCACCCCTCCACTTT | CASSAIRDSNSPLHF
NA | TRBJ1-1 | NA | TRBV10-3 | TGTGCCACCAAGGAGTTGGACACTGAAGCTTTCTTT | CATKELDTEAFF
TRBD1 | TRBJ1-2 | NA | TRBV3-1 | TGTGCCAGCAGCCAAGGGGGACAGGGGGGACATGGCTACACCTTC | CASSQGGQGGHGYTF
NA | TRBJ2-1 | few | TRBV5-6 | TGTGCCAGCAGCCGACCCGCGGGACCCCAGGTCAAGCAGTTCTTC | CASSRPAGPQVKQFF
NA | TRBJ1-4 | NA | TRBV5-1 | TGCGCCAGCAGCGAGGAAGGCGAAAAACTGTTTTTT | CASSEEGEKLFF
NA | TRBJ2-4 | few | TRBV6-1 | TGTGCCAGCCGGTCCGTAGCCAAAAACATTCAGTACTTC | CASRSVAKNIQYF
NA | TRBJ1-2 | many | TRBV20-1 | TGCAGTGCTGCCGGAGGGCGGGGACCCTTAGCTAACTATGGCTACACCTTC | CSAAGGRGPLANYGYTF
NA | TRBJ2-2 | few | TRBV5-1 | TGCGCCAGCAGCTGGGACCTTTGGACAGACACCGGGGAGCTGTTTTTT | CASSWDLWTDTGELFF
NA | TRBJ2-7 | NA | TRBV28 | TGTGCCACCTTCCGGGCCCTCCCCTTCGAGCAGTACTTC | CATFRALPFEQYF
NA | TRBJ1-1 | many | TRBV7-9 | TGTGCCAGCCAGAACACTGAAGCTTTCTTT | CASQNTEAFF
NA | TRBJ2-1 | NA | TRBV7-9 | TGTGCCAGCACGGACAGCCACAATGAGCAGTTCTTC | CASTDSHNEQFF
NA | TRBJ2-3 | many | TRBV12-3/TRBV12-4 | TGTGCCAGCAGTTATGGAGATACGCAGTATTTT | CASSYGDTQYF
NA | TRBJ2-1 | many | TRBV11-1 | TGTGCCAGCAGCTTGGGACTTCCTGAGCAGTTCTTC | CASSLGLPEQFF
NA | TRBJ2-7 | many | TRBV7-9 | TGTGCCAGCAGCAAATCATCCGGGACAACTTCCTACGAGCAGTACTTC | CASSKSSGTTSYEQYF
NA | TRBJ2-3 | NA | TRBV5-1 | TGCGCCAGCAGCTTGGAAGGGGGGGCGGATACGCAGTATTTT | CASSLEGGADTQYF
TRBD2 | TRBJ2-5 | few | TRBV29-1 | TGCAGCCCCAGAGTACTAGCGGGAGTGCAGACCCAGTACTTC | CSPRVLAGVQTQYF
NA | TRBJ1-4 | many | TRBV7-9 | TGTGCCAGCAGCTTAGCGATAACAGCAACTAATGAAAAACTGTTTTTT | CASSLAITATNEKLFF
NA | TRBJ1-1 | NA | TRBV4-1 | TGCGCCAGCAGCCAACCCCCGAAAACAGGGAATCGGAACACTGAAGCTTTCTTT | CASSQPPKTGNRNTEAFF
NA | TRBJ2-1 | many | TRBV28 | TGTGCCAGCAGTCCCCTGTGGGGAGGTGAGCAGTTCTTC | CASSPLWGGEQFF
TRBD1 | TRBJ2-1 | once | TRBV9 | TGTGCCAGCAGCGTGTCAGGGGGCATCAACAATGAGCAGTTCTTC | CASSVSGGINNEQFF
NA | TRBJ1-5 | many | TRBV7-2 | TGTGCCAGCAGCTTAGGGGCCATCGGCAGTCAGCCCCAGCATTTT | CASSLGAIGSQPQHF
NA | TRBJ1-4 | few | TRBV4-1 | TGCGCCAGCAGCCAGCCTTATGAAAAACTGTTTTTT | CASSQPYEKLFF
TRBD1 | TRBJ1-1 | once | TRBV7-6 | TGTGCCAGCAGCCGACGGGGAGGCACAGGGGACACTGAAGCTTTCTTT | CASSRRGGTGDTEAFF
NA | TRBJ2-6 | NA | TRBV28 | TGTGCCAGCAGCCCCGTGGACGGGGCCAACGTCCTGACTTTC | CASSPVDGANVLTF
NA | TRBJ2-2 | many | TRBV5-1 | TGCGCCAGCAGCCCCTGGACAGTTGGACGGACCGGGGAGCTGTTTTTT | CASSPWTVGRTGELFF
TRBD1 | TRBJ2-7 | few | TRBV6-1 | TGTGCCAGCACTCAAGGGGGCGGAGCCTACGAGCAGTACTTC | CASTQGGGAYEQYF
NA | TRBJ2-2 | NA | TRBV19 | TGTGCCAGTAGCAGCCGGGAGCGACACACCGGGGAGCTGTTTTTT | CASSSRERHTGELFF
NA | TRBJ2-1 | NA | TRBV24-1 | TGTGCCACCAGTGATTTGTGGGGTAATGAGCAGTTCTTC | CATSDLWGNEQFF
TRBD1 | TRBJ1-1 | many | TRBV6-1 | TGTGCCAGCAGGTCGGGGACAGGGGCCACTGAAGCTTTCTTT | CASRSGTGATEAFF
NA | TRBJ1-1 | NA | TRBV6-2/TRBV6-3 | TGTGCCAGCAGCTTAGGGTCGGGGTACGGAAACACTGAAGCTTTCTTT | CASSLGSGYGNTEAFF
NA | TRBJ2-3 | many | TRBV20-1 | TGCAGTGCTAGGCTTCGACCCACAGATACGCAGTATTTT | CSARLRPTDTQYF
NA | TRBJ1-5 | few | TRBV18 | TGTGCCAGCTCACCACAGGGGATATATAGCAATCAGCCCCAGCATTTT | CASSPQGIYSNQPQHF
NA | TRBJ2-5 | NA | TRBV30 | TGTGCCTGGAGTGTACGTCCGCGGGACCTAGTGGAAGAGACCCAGTACTTC | CAWSVRPRDLVEETQYF